Below, one TCR beta chain is given with its context. The germline V gene encodes CDR1 DFQATT and CDR2 SNEGSKA (reference sequence). CDR3 length equals 11 residues. V lost 7 bases and J lost 4, with 10 bases in between. The source of the sample is a study of cytomegalovirus exposure and HLA in healthy donors. The study ran its PCR with 60 Vbeta and 13 Jbeta primers. Sequenced by immunoSEQ multiplex PCR; TCRdb stores in-frame clones only, minus some. The repertoire includes 250,000 to 300,000 clones, 80% to 95% of them detected once, and about 1.5% sits in the top ten. Sample: PBMCs. The rearrangement joins TRBV20-1 to TRBJ2-5; D possibly corresponds to TRBD2 (5 bases). This TCR derives from a girl aged 2-10 years in good health and CMV-seronegative. The CDR3 nucleotides are TGCAGTGTTTTTAGCGTAGAGACCCAGTACTTC. Translation: CSVFSVETQYF.